The T cell receptor beta chain described here comes from a study of blood T cell repertoires in COVID-19. Overall study: Sites in the United States, Italy and Spain provided acute and convalescent COVID-19 samples. In each case, the material was cDNA or gDNA derived from T cells, B-cell-depleted T cells, or PBMCs.

Per the original methods: Amplification from reference gene primers served as the basis for estimated nucleated cell counts. The table came from immunoSEQ multiplex PCR; TCRdb's copy has only in-frame clones and leaves some out. Clonal size and the V and J genes are those of that table, whereas D and trimming came from the DNA. Of just under 90,000 clones in the sample, more than 85% are singletons; the top ten hold over 1.5%. The ends lost 1 base at V and 3 bases at J; junction bases unmatched: 2. Per the germline V gene, CDR1 is LGHNT and CDR2 is FRNRAP. The CDR3 is made up of 15 amino acids. The sample consisted of peripheral blood. The TCR originated in a man aged 60 to 69 with acute or convalescent COVID-19. The V gene is TRBV12-5, the J gene TRBJ2-3, with TRBD1 matching 9 bases. The CDR3: CASGLDRGRTDTQYF. In nucleotides, the CDR3 is TGTGCTAGTGGTTTGGACAGGGGGCGGACAGATACGCAGTATTTT.